This T cell receptor beta chain was captured in a study of OX40 agonist ivuxolimab in advanced cancers. V lost 0 bases, J lost 7 bases, and 12 bases lay in between. Germline V gene data show CDR1 as SGHAT and CDR2 as FQNNGV. CDR3 length: 14 residues. Profiled with immunoSEQ multiplex PCR; TCRdb holds only in-frame clones, not every one. This sample has around 64,000 clones, with roughly nine tenths found just once. This sequence was found in an adult with an advanced solid tumor such as melanoma, head and neck, liver or kidney cancer. V usage is TRBV11-2 and J usage is TRBJ2-5, with D unclear. The sequences come from CD4+ or CD8+ T cells sorted from blood, collected in a trial of the OX40 agonist ivuxolimab. CDR3 coding DNA: TGTGCCAGCAGCTTAGACTGGGCCGCTGCGACCCAGTACTTC. Protein sequence: CASSLDWAAATQYF.